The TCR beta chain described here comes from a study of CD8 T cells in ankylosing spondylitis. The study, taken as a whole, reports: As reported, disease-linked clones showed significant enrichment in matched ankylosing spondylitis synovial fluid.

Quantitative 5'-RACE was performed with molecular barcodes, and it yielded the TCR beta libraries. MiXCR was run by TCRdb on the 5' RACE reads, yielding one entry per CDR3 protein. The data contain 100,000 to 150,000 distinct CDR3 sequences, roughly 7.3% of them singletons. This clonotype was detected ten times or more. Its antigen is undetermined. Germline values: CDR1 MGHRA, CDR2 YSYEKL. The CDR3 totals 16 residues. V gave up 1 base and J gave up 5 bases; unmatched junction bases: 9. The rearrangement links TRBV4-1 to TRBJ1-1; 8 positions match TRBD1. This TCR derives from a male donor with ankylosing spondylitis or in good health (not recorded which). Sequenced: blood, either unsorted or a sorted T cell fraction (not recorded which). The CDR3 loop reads CASSQADRGDSTEAFF. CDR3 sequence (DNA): TGCGCCAGCAGCCAAGCCGACAGGGGCGATAGTACTGAAGCTTTCTTT.